This TCR beta chain appears in the sequencing data of a study of Tregs in tolerant kidney transplant recipients. CDR1 is LNHNV and CDR2 is YYDKDF in the germline V gene (reference sequence). The CDR3 sequence is 17 residues long. V was clipped by 1 base and J by 7 bases; unmatched bases: 10. Unstimulated Tregs (CD4+CD25+CD127-) and CD4+CD25- non-Tregs were sorted from PBMCs. Method: immunoSEQ multiplex PCR; TCRdb's copy keeps in-frame clones and lacks some. The sample yields about 94,000 clones, 90% to 95% seen once. The rearrangement joins TRBV15 to TRBJ2-1, with 10 bases aligning to TRBD2. The receptor comes from a human donor who received a combined kidney and bone marrow transplant. Sequencing used CD4+ T cells from blood, obtained before the transplant. Here the CDR3 DNA reads TGTGCCACCAGCAGAGGCGGGGGGGGACTAGCGCTAAATGAGCAGTTCTTC. This sequence encodes CATSRGGGGLALNEQFF.